Following are 28 T cell receptor beta chains from one sample sequenced in a study of regulatory T cells in long-lasting Graves disease. The authors built TCR beta libraries using iRepertoire HTBI primers and Arm-PCR of CDR3 regions. TCRdb fed the multiplex PCR reads into MiXCR, producing one record per CDR3 protein. The sample holds roughly 520,000 distinct CDR3 sequences, approximately 12% seen once. Time point noted: newly diagnosed GD, antithyroid drugs for less than 3 months. RNA extracted from PBMCs served as the sequencing template. These data are also associated with another study on T cells in Graves' hyperthyroidism and ophthalmopathy.

The sample was peripheral blood mononuclear cells (PBMCs), taken at new diagnosis, from a patient treated with antithyroid drugs. These receptors originate from a woman aged 30 to 39 with Graves disease.

This clonotype was counted many times. The chain links TRBV27 to TRBJ2-3; D is tentatively TRBD1 or TRBD2 (5 bases each). The CDR3 has 15 amino acids. CDR1 is MNHEY, CDR2 SMNVEV, per germline (reference sequence). V lost 2 bases and J 2 bases, leaving 11 bases between the germline ends. DNA of the CDR3: TGTGCCAGCAGTTTAATAGGGGAGAACACAGATACGCAGTATTTT. Its translation: CASSLIGENTDTQYF.

This clonotype came up many times. CDR3 loop: CASRTGTLYNEQFF. The CDR3 DNA reads TGTGCCAGTAGGACCGGGACACTCTACAATGAGCAGTTCTTC. The chain joins TRBV19 to TRBJ2-1, with a possible D match to TRBD1 (6 bases). The V gene lost 6 bases and the J gene lost 3 bases, with 12 bases spanning the gap. Germline V CDR1 and CDR2: LNHDA, SQIVND (reference sequence). The CDR3 consists of 14 residues.

This clonotype was picked up many times. The chain has TRBV10-3 and TRBJ2-2, with D maybe TRBD1 (6 bases). Trimming took 2 bases from V and 1 from J, leaving 14 bases between them. In germline, CDR1 is ENHRY, CDR2 SYGVKD. This CDR3 has 17 residues. In DNA, the CDR3 is TGTGCCATCAGTGAGGCTTACAGGGAAATGAACACCGGGGAGCTGTTTTTT. It is translated as CAISEAYREMNTGELFF.

Ten or more counts support this clonotype. The chain links TRBV13 to TRBJ2-3; D unclear. This CDR3 has 13 amino acids. Trimming took 4 bases from V and 6 from J, leaving 11 bases between them. Germline CDR1 reads PRHDT; CDR2 reads FYEKMQ (reference sequence). As DNA, the CDR3 is TGTGCCAGCAGCTCGTTCCGGGCGGATACGCAGTATTTT. Amino acid sequence: CASSSFRADTQYF.

This clonotype was seen a handful of times. The chain links TRBV4-1 to TRBJ1-5, with 8 bases aligning to TRBD1. This CDR3 is built from 18 residues. V shed 0 bases and J 3 bases; nucleotides not matched to a gene: 10. Per the germline V gene, CDR1 is MGHRA and CDR2 is YSYEKL. DNA of the CDR3: TGCGCCAGCAGCCAAGATATCGCTAGGACAGGGATCAATCAGCCCCAGCATTTT. It specifies CASSQDIARTGINQPQHF.

The gene calls are TRBV19 and TRBJ1-5; D uncertain. Trimming pared 3 bases from V and 3 bases from J, leaving 21 bases between. Germline loops: CDR1 LNHDA, CDR2 SQIVND (reference sequence). The length of the CDR3 is 18 residues. The CDR3 is CASSIIFRQSFSNQPQHF. CDR3 nucleotide sequence: TGTGCCAGTAGTATTATTTTCCGGCAGTCTTTTTCCAATCAGCCCCAGCATTTT.

This clonotype was recorded at least ten times. The chain couples TRBV2 to TRBJ1-2; D gene uncertain. V lost 6 bases and J 4 bases, leaving 21 bases between the germline ends. Per the germline V gene, CDR1 is SNHLY and CDR2 is FYNNEI. This CDR3 spans 16 amino acids. The CDR3 loop is CASRKNLKKAPYGYTF. The CDR3 nucleotides read TGTGCCAGCAGAAAGAACCTAAAGAAGGCACCCTATGGCTACACCTTC.

The chain links TRBV11-2 to TRBJ2-1; D unresolved. The end of the DNA fits TRBJ2-5 better, so the J call may be wrong. There are 14 residues in the CDR3. The germline V gene has CDR1 SGHAT and CDR2 FQNNGV. This chain's CDR3 is CASSFIHPGKTQYF. The CDR3 nucleotides are TGTGCCAGCAGCTTTATCCACCCGGGCAAGACCCAGTACTTC.

This clonotype was detected a few times. The chain links TRBV28 to TRBJ1-1; TRBD1 matches 7 bases. Germline V gives CDR1 MDHEN, CDR2 SYDVKM. V dropped 5 bases and J dropped 6; count of bases not matched to a gene: 9. The CDR3 contains 14 residues. The CDR3 coding sequence is TGTGCCAGCAGTCCCCACGACAGGGCCTCTGAAGCTTTCTTT. Residues: CASSPHDRASEAFF.

This clonotype was picked up many times. The chain joins TRBV7-2 to TRBJ2-5, with 8 bases lining up with TRBD1. Germline assignment: CDR1 SGHTA and CDR2 FQGNSA. The CDR3 extends over 16 amino acids. Germline trimming cut 5 bases from V and 1 base from J; bases unmatched to any gene: 9. The CDR3 protein is CASSLGQGIPQETQYF. In DNA form, the CDR3 reads TGTGCCAGCAGCCTAGGACAGGGTATCCCCCAAGAGACCCAGTACTTC.

This clonotype has only a few counts. The genes are TRBV29-1 and TRBJ2-4; TRBD2 agrees at 8 bases. This CDR3 spans 13 amino acids. CDR1 and CDR2 from the germline V gene are SQVTM and ANQGSEA. CDR3 in amino acids: CRRGVLAKNIQYF. In nucleotides, the CDR3 is TGCAGGCGGGGGGTCCTAGCCAAAAACATTCAGTACTTC.

This clonotype appeared many times. J is TRBJ2-1 and V is TRBV7-3, with 11 positions matching TRBD2. This CDR3 is built from 15 residues. Germline-derived CDR1 and CDR2 are SGHTA and FQGTGA. Unmatched junction bases numbered 2, after V lost 0 bases and J lost 7 bases. The CDR3 sequence is CASSLTGLAENEQFF. The CDR3 DNA follows: TGTGCCAGCAGCTTAACGGGACTAGCGGAAAATGAGCAGTTCTTC.

The sample holds many counts of this clonotype. The chain is built from TRBV30 and TRBJ1-1; D may be TRBD1 (5 bases). From germline, CDR1 is GTSNPN and CDR2 SVGIG (reference sequence). The ends were cut back, 0 bases at V and 4 bases at J, with 9 bases in the middle. The CDR3 loop spans 13 amino acids. CDR3 sequence: CAWSVGGFTEAFF. In DNA, the CDR3 is TGTGCCTGGAGTGTTGGGGGGTTCACTGAAGCTTTCTTT.

CDR3 in amino acids: CASSPLTGTSGRGEQYF. DNA for the CDR3: TGTGCCAGCTCACCGCTTACCGGGACTAGCGGGAGGGGCGAGCAGTACTTC. V gene TRBV18 combines with J gene TRBJ2-7; TRBD2 matches at 16 bases. V lost 3 bases to trimming and J lost 6 bases; unmatched junction nucleotides: 8. The CDR3 extends over 17 amino acids. Germline CDR1 KGHSH, CDR2 LQKENI.

This clonotype was found a few times. The chain recombines TRBV28 with TRBJ1-2, with a tentative D call TRBD1 (5 bases). V was trimmed by 2 bases and J by 1 base, leaving 17 bases between them. Germline CDR1 reads MDHEN; CDR2 reads SYDVKM. This CDR3 is 17 amino acids long. The DNA for the CDR3 is TGTGCCAGCAGTTTAAGGGGTTCGAACAGCATTAACTATGGCTACACCTTC. This encodes CASSLRGSNSINYGYTF.

A remark on this clonotype: A much larger clonotype is one base distant, so this may be a read error. The chain recombines TRBV3-1 with TRBJ2-1; no firm D call. Germline V gene data show CDR1 as LGHDT and CDR2 as YNNKEL (reference sequence). The CDR3 is 15 amino acids. CDR3 nucleotides: TGTGCCAGCAGCCATGGAGAGAGCTCCTACGATGAGCAGTTCTTC. Protein: CASSHGESSYDEQFF.

The sample holds many counts of this clonotype. The rearrangement uses TRBV2 and TRBJ1-1, with a tentative D call TRBD1 (5 bases). This CDR3 spans 15 amino acids. With 6 bases removed from V and 4 bases from J, the gap between germline ends came to 18 bases. The germline V gene has CDR1 SNHLY and CDR2 FYNNEI. The CDR3, as DNA: TGTGCCAGCAGACCCCTGGGGGGGGTTGGCACTGAAGCTTTCTTT. Translation gives CASRPLGGVGTEAFF.

In its sample, this clonotype was seen a few times. V and J are TRBV20-1 and TRBJ1-2; tentative D call: TRBD1 (5 bases). This CDR3 is built from 13 residues. Trimming cost V 5 bases and J 4 bases, with 14 bases left between them. Germline values: CDR1 DFQATT, CDR2 SNEGSKA (reference sequence). The CDR3 coding sequence is TGCAGTGCTCGGGACGGCACTTTCTATGGCTACACCTTC. Its protein is CSARDGTFYGYTF.

This clonotype was seen a handful of times. The V gene is TRBV7-2, the J gene TRBJ2-1; TRBD2 matches at 10 bases. The ends lost 6 bases at V and 3 bases at J; junction bases unmatched: 20. CDR1 and CDR2 from the germline V gene are SGHTA and FQGNSA. The CDR3 consists of 20 residues. CDR3 DNA: TGTGCCAGCAGGAGTGCAGCGGGAGGGAACAAAGCGCCGTACTACAATGAGCAGTTCTTC. It codes for CASRSAAGGNKAPYYNEQFF.

This clonotype was detected ten times or more. V is TRBV10-2 and J is TRBJ2-2; no clear D gene. Germline CDR1 reads WSHSY; CDR2 reads SAAADI. Trimming removed 0 bases at V and 5 bases at J, with 13 bases between. The CDR3 has 16 residues. The DNA of the CDR3 is TGCGCCAGCAGTGAGTCGAACTCCCTAGGAACCGGGGAGCTGTTTTTT. Translation: CASSESNSLGTGELFF.

This clonotype was seen ten or more times. This rearrangement joins TRBV5-8 to TRBJ2-5, with TRBD1 matching 7 bases. The CDR3 loop spans 16 amino acids. Germline loops: CDR1 SGHTS, CDR2 YDEGEE. With V trimmed by 2 bases and J by 6 bases, 13 bases remained unmatched. As DNA, the CDR3 is TGTGCCAGCAGCTTAGCGCTGACAGGGTCGTTGAAGACCCAGTACTTC. Amino acids: CASSLALTGSLKTQYF.

This clonotype showed up many times. The chain links TRBV7-9 to TRBJ1-6; 7 nucleotides line up with TRBD1. This CDR3 is built from 13 residues. The germline V gene has CDR1 SEHNR and CDR2 FQNEAQ (reference sequence). Trimming cost V 6 bases and J 10 bases; bases outside gene matches: 6. Here the CDR3 reads CASRRTGSSPLHF. The DNA for the CDR3 is TGTGCCAGCAGGCGGACAGGATCCTCACCCCTCCACTTT.

This clonotype was counted at least ten times. The chain uses TRBV2 and TRBJ1-2; perhaps TRBD1 as D (6 bases). CDR1 is SNHLY, CDR2 FYNNEI, per germline. Between the trimmed V and J ends, which lost 11 bases and 8 bases, there was a span of 18 bases. The CDR3 runs to 12 residues. The CDR3 loop is CAGGGGGHGYTF. The DNA of the CDR3 is TGTGCCGGCGGCGGGGGGGGGCACGGCTACACCTTC.

Only a few counts were recorded for this clonotype. The genes are TRBV11-2 and TRBJ2-5; perhaps TRBD2 as D (6 bases). The V gene lost 5 bases and the J gene lost 2 bases, with 18 bases spanning the gap. The CDR3 is 16 amino acids. Germline V gene data show CDR1 as SGHAT and CDR2 as FQNNGV. The CDR3 reads CASSLWVGRDQETQYF. DNA of the CDR3: TGTGCCAGCAGCCTCTGGGTCGGGAGAGATCAAGAGACCCAGTACTTC.

This clonotype showed up many times. In nucleotides, the CDR3 is TGCGCCAGCAGCCAAGACTCTCGGGAGCAGTACTTC. As protein: CASSQDSREQYF. The gene calls are TRBV4-3 and TRBJ2-7; D is ambiguous. CDR3 length equals 12 residues. CDR1 is LGHNA, CDR2 YSLEER, per germline. V was cut by 0 bases and J by 7 bases, with 7 bases left in between.

This clonotype was counted ten times or more. The rearrangement joins TRBV18 to TRBJ1-5; 12 bases align to TRBD1. The CDR3 runs to 17 residues. J was trimmed by 7 bases and V by 4 bases; bases with no gene match: 11. Germline CDR1 reads KGHSH; CDR2 reads LQKENI. CDR3 amino acids: CASSLSGQGALGQPQHF. The CDR3 nucleotides read TGTGCCAGCTCACTCTCGGGACAGGGGGCTCTTGGACAGCCCCAGCATTTT.

This clonotype has ten or more counts. V and J are TRBV3-1 and TRBJ1-4; D gene uncertain. The CDR3 has 14 residues. V lost 1 base and J lost 7, with 10 bases in between. Germline-derived CDR1 and CDR2 are LGHDT and YNNKEL (reference sequence). CDR3 sequence: CASSQVEGSEKLFF. In DNA form, the CDR3 reads TGTGCCAGCAGCCAAGTCGAAGGTAGTGAAAAACTGTTTTTT.

The table lists this clonotype with many counts. The chain recombines TRBV7-3 with TRBJ2-3, with 8 bases identical to TRBD2. The CDR3 runs 14 residues. Germline-derived CDR1 and CDR2 are SGHTA and FQGTGA. The J segment lost 6 bases and the V segment lost 5 bases, leaving 7 bases of the junction unmatched. The CDR3 sequence: CASSRSRGGDTQYF. The CDR3, as DNA: TGTGCCAGCAGCCGTTCCCGCGGGGGGGATACGCAGTATTTT.